This T cell receptor beta chain was found in a study of metastatic and nonmetastatic thyroid tumors. On the study more broadly: Where malignant and benign thyroid patients were concerned, repertoires were compared across blood and tumor or nodule tissue.

Turning to this clone: Its specificity is unknown.

Overall study results and limits: Across blood and tumor, TCR beta diversity in malignant thyroid tumors was reportedly significantly higher than in benign nodules.

Authors' analysis steps: A papillary thyroid cancer distant-metastasis classifier was built from CDR3 differences across clinicopathological groups. TCRdb re-processed the PCR reads through MiXCR. TCRdb assigned the V and J calls; the authors' analysis was not used. The table includes fewer than 6,000 clones, less than 40% detected once. No patient received treatment before thyroid surgery. This clonotype originated in a female donor with papillary thyroid cancer or a benign thyroid nodule (not recorded which). Some clones in this sample may be carry-over from other donors' samples. Input material: adjacent normal tissue.

The CDR3 nucleotides read TGTGCCAGCAGAATCCGGGACCTCTCCTACGAGCAGTACTTC. This sequence encodes CASRIRDLSYEQYF. V is TRBV6-1 and J is TRBJ2-7; D possibly uses TRBD1 or TRBD2 (5 bases each). Germline-derived CDR1 and CDR2 are MNHNS and SASEGT. Trimming left V 6 bases short and J 0 bases short, with 12 bases between. This CDR3 region has 14 residues.